Listed here is a single T cell receptor beta chain. Its target is not known. The sample comes from a study of regulatory and conventional T cells in RAG deficiency. Points from the study as a whole: Shannon entropy fell and Simpson indices rose in RAG-deficient patients.

Conventional CD4+ T cells were sorted from blood as CD25-low CD127-high cells. TCRdb's copy holds only in-frame clones and misses some; the assay was immunoSEQ multiplex PCR. There are roughly 30,000 clones in the sample; 90% to 96% occur only once, and about 0.4% lies in the top ten. The CDR3 consists of 10 residues. Germline V gene lookup returns CDR1 SQVTM and CDR2 ANQGSEA. Trimming at V came to 6 bases and at J to 12 bases, leaving 4 bases not matched to a gene. The sample was also reused in another study, on regulatory T cells. As that study records: Primers: 52 TRBV forward and 13 TRBJ reverse.

The V and J genes are TRBV29-1 and TRBJ1-2; 10 bases are a match to TRBD1. The receptor was derived from a human donor in good health. The sample consisted of CD25- CD4+ T cells sorted from blood. CDR3 sequence (DNA): TGCAGCGTCCGGGACAGGGGCCACACCTTC. Translated, it gives CSVRDRGHTF.